Below, 5 T cell receptor beta chains from the same sample are listed, as sequenced in a study of radiation and T cells in renal cell carcinoma. Stated time point: baseline pretreatment blood. The sample's treatment: 15 Gy SBRT to primary tumor, nephrectomy 4 weeks later. Assay: immunoSEQ multiplex PCR; the TCRdb copy retains only in-frame clones and omits some. The sample has 130,000 or so clones, around 78% seen once. The sequences come from blood, collected from a patient whose treatment included radiotherapy and nephrectomy. Receptors originate from a woman aged 45-60 years with renal cell carcinoma.

V is TRBV7-2 and J is TRBJ1-3; 8 nucleotides agree with TRBD1. The CDR3 runs 17 residues. V dropped 0 bases and J dropped 3; count of bases not matched to a gene: 7. Germline assignment: CDR1 SGHTA and CDR2 FQGNSA. The CDR3 DNA reads as TGTGCCAGCAGCTTAGCCCCGACAGGGGACTTTGGAAACACCATATATTTT. Its translation: CASSLAPTGDFGNTIYF.

The CDR3 nucleotides are TGTGCCAGCAGCTCCACAGGGGGCGTTGGAGCTTTCTTT. Its protein is CASSSTGGVGAFF. The rearrangement uses TRBV7-9 and TRBJ1-1; 9 nucleotides line up with TRBD1. Per the germline V gene, CDR1 is SEHNR and CDR2 is FQNEAQ (reference sequence). This CDR3 spans 13 amino acids. Unmatched junction bases numbered 7, after V lost 4 bases and J lost 10 bases.

Turning to this clone: Other DNA sequences of this sample code for an identical CDR3. The V and J genes are TRBV9 and TRBJ2-7, with a possible D match to TRBD1 (7 bases). V lost 0 bases to trimming and J lost 6 bases, with 10 bases between them. CDR1 is SGDLS and CDR2 is YYNGEE in the germline V gene. The CDR3 length is 13 residues. The CDR3 region is CASSVGQGGEQYF. CDR3 sequence (DNA): TGTGCCAGCAGCGTAGGCCAGGGGGGCGAGCAGTACTTC.

Comment on this clone: The same CDR3 arises from other DNA sequences in this sample as well. CDR3 nucleotides: TGTGCCAGCAGCCCTACCATGGGGGGCAATCAGCCCCAGCATTTT. Encoded protein: CASSPTMGGNQPQHF. The chain couples TRBV9 to TRBJ1-5; D may be TRBD1 (5 bases). This CDR3 spans 15 amino acids. Germline-derived CDR1 and CDR2 are SGDLS and YYNGEE. V was clipped by 4 bases and J by 2 bases, with 13 bases between them.

This clone was seen a single time. This chain joins TRBV5-1 and TRBJ1-2; D is unresolved. Trimming left V 6 bases short and J 4 bases short, with 19 bases between. Germline-derived CDR1 and CDR2 are SGHRS and YFSETQ. The CDR3 is 15 residues long. In DNA, the CDR3 is TGCGCCAGCAAGATAGGATCGGTCTCTGGCTATGGCTACACCTTC. This gives the protein CASKIGSVSGYGYTF.